A selection of T cell receptor beta chains follows, all from one sample in a study of shared T cell receptors in the human thymus. TCRdb's table, derived via immunoSEQ multiplex PCR, lists solely in-frame clones and lacks some. The table lists about 730,000 clones, approximately 83% of them singletons. These data were likewise used in another study, on human thymus T cells.

Sequenced material: thymocytes. All receptors derive from a girl under three years old with a congenital heart defect. Both conserved end residues are part of each CDR3. A D gene is named only where the DNA matches it firmly. Clone size is shown for a subset of rows, as once, few, many or a class of expanded clone.

clone size: NA
V gene: TRBV9
J gene: TRBJ2-1
D gene: TRBD1
CDR3 DNA: TGTGCCAGCAGCGGGGGGACAGAACCCTACAATGAGCAGTTCTTC
CDR3 protein: CASSGGTEPYNEQFF

clone size: NA
V gene: TRBV9
J gene: TRBJ2-5
D gene: NA
CDR3 DNA: TGTGCCAGCAGCGTAGGGCCCCGGGGGCAAGAGACCCAGTACTTC
CDR3 protein: CASSVGPRGQETQYF

clone size: NA
V gene: TRBV5-1
J gene: TRBJ1-1
D gene: NA
CDR3 DNA: TGCGCCAGCAGCTTGGGAGGCAGAGTGAACACTGAAGCTTTCTTT
CDR3 protein: CASSLGGRVNTEAFF

clone size: NA
V gene: TRBV19
J gene: TRBJ2-7
D gene: TRBD1
CDR3 DNA: TGTGCCAGCAAAGTAAACCAAGACAGGGTCCACGAGCAGTACTTC
CDR3 protein: CASKVNQDRVHEQYF

clone size: NA
V gene: TRBV9
J gene: TRBJ1-2
D gene: TRBD1
CDR3 DNA: TGTGCCAGCAGCCGGCCGGGACAGGGAAGGGACTATGGCTACACCTTC
CDR3 protein: CASSRPGQGRDYGYTF

clone size: few
V gene: TRBV27
J gene: TRBJ2-7
D gene: NA
CDR3 DNA: TGTGCCAGCAGGGTTAACCAGGGCTCGAGCGAGCAGTACTTC
CDR3 protein: CASRVNQGSSEQYF

clone size: NA
V gene: TRBV4-1
J gene: TRBJ1-5
D gene: NA
CDR3 DNA: TGCGCCAGCAGCCAAACCAAAACAGGATACAATCAGCCCCAGCATTTT
CDR3 protein: CASSQTKTGYNQPQHF

clone size: NA
V gene: TRBV28
J gene: TRBJ1-6
D gene: TRBD1
CDR3 DNA: TGTGCCAGCAGTTCCGGACAGGGGCCGAGATCACCCCTCCACTTT
CDR3 protein: CASSSGQGPRSPLHF

clone size: NA
V gene: TRBV19
J gene: TRBJ1-4
D gene: NA
CDR3 DNA: TGTGCCAGTAGTATAAGACAGGACCACCCGAGGACAACTAATGAAAAACTGTTTTTT
CDR3 protein: CASSIRQDHPRTTNEKLFF

clone size: NA
V gene: TRBV29-1
J gene: TRBJ2-5
D gene: NA
CDR3 DNA: TGCAGCGTGGAGCATACCGGGGACCAAGAGACCCAGTACTTC
CDR3 protein: CSVEHTGDQETQYF

clone size: NA
V gene: TRBV5-1
J gene: TRBJ1-3
D gene: NA
CDR3 DNA: TGCGCCAGCAGCTTGGGCAGAGGAAACACCATATATTTT
CDR3 protein: CASSLGRGNTIYF

clone size: NA
V gene: TRBV7-9
J gene: TRBJ2-1
D gene: TRBD1
CDR3 DNA: TGTGCCAGCAGGCCAACGTGGGACAGTTTCCCCAATGAGCAGTTCTTC
CDR3 protein: CASRPTWDSFPNEQFF

clone size: NA
V gene: TRBV28
J gene: TRBJ2-5
D gene: TRBD2
CDR3 DNA: TGTGCCAGCAACTGCAGCGGGGGCCAAGAGACCCAGTACTTC
CDR3 protein: CASNCSGGQETQYF

clone size: once
V gene: TRBV6-1
J gene: TRBJ1-4
D gene: NA
CDR3 DNA: TGTGCAAAGCAGAAAGGGGGGGGGACGGGGAAACTGTTTTTT
CDR3 protein: CAKQKGGGTGKLFF

clone size: once
V gene: TRBV11-2
J gene: TRBJ2-7
D gene: TRBD1
CDR3 DNA: TGTGCCAGCAGCCATCGCAGCTCGGACAGGCTCGCCTACGAGCAGTACTTC
CDR3 protein: CASSHRSSDRLAYEQYF

clone size: NA
V gene: TRBV28
J gene: TRBJ1-4
D gene: TRBD1
CDR3 DNA: TGTGCCAGCAGTTGCGCCGGGACAGTGCTTACTGCAACTAATGAAAAACTGTTTTTT
CDR3 protein: CASSCAGTVLTATNEKLFF

clone size: NA
V gene: TRBV28
J gene: TRBJ2-7
D gene: TRBD1
CDR3 DNA: TGTGCCAGCAGTTTAGTTCCAGACAGGGGGAAAGATAACGAGCAGTACTTC
CDR3 protein: CASSLVPDRGKDNEQYF

clone size: NA
V gene: TRBV5-5
J gene: TRBJ1-5
D gene: TRBD1
CDR3 DNA: TGTGCCAGCAGCTTCCTCGACAGGGGGGGACAGCCCCAGCATTTT
CDR3 protein: CASSFLDRGGQPQHF

clone size: NA
V gene: TRBV6-5
J gene: TRBJ1-1
D gene: TRBD1
CDR3 DNA: TGTGCCAGCAGTTCATCAGGGGGGCGGAACACTGAAGCTTTCTTT
CDR3 protein: CASSSSGGRNTEAFF

clone size: NA
V gene: TRBV6-1
J gene: TRBJ2-1
D gene: TRBD2
CDR3 DNA: TGTGCCAGCAGTGATTCCCGGGTTAGTAGCGGGGCGGATGAGCAGTTCTTC
CDR3 protein: CASSDSRVSSGADEQFF

clone size: once
V gene: TRBV5-1
J gene: TRBJ1-1
D gene: TRBD1
CDR3 DNA: TGCGCCAGCAGCTCGACAGGGGCCCCTGAAGCTTTCTTT
CDR3 protein: CASSSTGAPEAFF

clone size: NA
V gene: TRBV4-2
J gene: TRBJ2-4
D gene: NA
CDR3 DNA: TGTGCCAGCAGCCAGGCTTACAGATCGCTAGCCAAAAACATTCAGTACTTC
CDR3 protein: CASSQAYRSLAKNIQYF

clone size: once
V gene: TRBV9
J gene: TRBJ1-2
D gene: NA
CDR3 DNA: TGTGCCAGCAGCCCCAGGACACCGAGTAACTATGGCTACACCTTC
CDR3 protein: CASSPRTPSNYGYTF

clone size: few
V gene: TRBV4-1
J gene: TRBJ1-1
D gene: NA
CDR3 DNA: TGCGCCAGCAGCCACCCGATCGGGATGTCTGAGCGCGGTGAAGCTTTCTTT
CDR3 protein: CASSHPIGMSERGEAFF

clone size: NA
V gene: TRBV27
J gene: TRBJ1-2
D gene: TRBD1
CDR3 DNA: TGTGCCAGCAGTTTTACCCAGGGGGCCCGACCTAACTATGGCTACACCTTC
CDR3 protein: CASSFTQGARPNYGYTF

clone size: NA
V gene: TRBV23-1
J gene: TRBJ1-1
D gene: NA
CDR3 DNA: TGCGCCAGCAGTCAAACCCCTCCTTTTTTGGGCAGGATGAACACTGAAGCTTTCTTT
CDR3 protein: CASSQTPPFLGRMNTEAFF

clone size: NA
V gene: TRBV11-3
J gene: TRBJ2-7
D gene: NA
CDR3 DNA: TGTGCCAGCAGCTTAGGATCAGGGGGGTCCTACGAGCAGTACTTC
CDR3 protein: CASSLGSGGSYEQYF

clone size: NA
V gene: TRBV19
J gene: TRBJ1-6
D gene: NA
CDR3 DNA: TGTGCCAGTAGTTCCCAGGTGGGGCCTCATAATTCACCCCTCCACTTT
CDR3 protein: CASSSQVGPHNSPLHF

clone size: NA
V gene: TRBV13
J gene: TRBJ1-6
D gene: NA
CDR3 DNA: TGTGCCAGCAGCTTAGGGGGCAGGGGATCACCCCTCCACTTT
CDR3 protein: CASSLGGRGSPLHF

clone size: NA
V gene: TRBV14
J gene: TRBJ2-2
D gene: TRBD1
CDR3 DNA: TGTGCCAGCAGCGGTGGGGACAGCCACACCGGGGAGCTGTTTTTT
CDR3 protein: CASSGGDSHTGELFF

clone size: NA
V gene: TRBV7-3
J gene: TRBJ1-2
D gene: TRBD1
CDR3 DNA: TGTGCCAGCAGCTTGACAGGGGATCAGGGGGATGGCTACACCTTC
CDR3 protein: CASSLTGDQGDGYTF

clone size: few
V gene: TRBV5-8
J gene: TRBJ1-5
D gene: TRBD1
CDR3 DNA: TGTGCCAGCAGCCCGCCAGGGGACAGGGGCCCAAAGCGCCAGCCCCAGCATTTT
CDR3 protein: CASSPPGDRGPKRQPQHF

clone size: NA
V gene: TRBV6-5
J gene: TRBJ1-1
D gene: TRBD1
CDR3 DNA: TGTGCCAGCAGCCGGGACAGGGCTCGTGAAGCTTTCTTT
CDR3 protein: CASSRDRAREAFF

clone size: NA
V gene: TRBV10-3
J gene: TRBJ2-3
D gene: TRBD2
CDR3 DNA: TGTGCCATCAGTGAAGGGACTAATAGCACAGATACGCAGTATTTT
CDR3 protein: CAISEGTNSTDTQYF

clone size: NA
V gene: TRBV14
J gene: TRBJ2-7
D gene: NA
CDR3 DNA: TGTGCCAGCAGCCCTACCCACGGGGGTCAAAGAACCTACGAGCAGTACTTC
CDR3 protein: CASSPTHGGQRTYEQYF

clone size: NA
V gene: TRBV27
J gene: TRBJ2-3
D gene: TRBD2
CDR3 DNA: TGTGCCAGCAGTTTACGGGGGGGCCCCACAGATACGCAGTATTTT
CDR3 protein: CASSLRGGPTDTQYF

clone size: few
V gene: TRBV4-1
J gene: TRBJ1-1
D gene: NA
CDR3 DNA: TGCGCCAGCAGCCACCTGGGGCAGTCGGGCACTGAAGCTTTCTTT
CDR3 protein: CASSHLGQSGTEAFF

clone size: once
V gene: TRBV19
J gene: TRBJ2-6
D gene: TRBD1
CDR3 DNA: TGTGCCAGTAGCGACCACGGGACAGGGGGCTATGGGGCCAACGTCCTGACTTTC
CDR3 protein: CASSDHGTGGYGANVLTF